Below, 7 T cell receptor beta chains from the same sample are listed, as sequenced in a study of graft-versus-host responses after intestinal transplantation. The data were produced by immunoSEQ multiplex PCR, yet TCRdb's version contains in-frame clones alone and is incomplete. The sample has roughly 120,000 clones, 93% seen once. No antigen is known for these receptors. The sample consisted of unstimulated CD8+ T cells sorted from spleen or lymph node cells, taken before intestinal transplant. These receptors all stem from a human donor who received an intestinal transplant.

The chain couples TRBV7-8 to TRBJ1-2; D perhaps matches TRBD1 (6 bases). The length of the CDR3 is 15 residues. V shed 1 base and J shed 4 bases, with 13 bases lying between them. CDR1 and CDR2 (germline): SGHVS, FQNEAQ. The CDR3 nucleotides are TGTGCCAGCAGCTTAGAAGGGGGGACCCTCTATGGCTACACCTTC. It encodes CASSLEGGTLYGYTF.

Remarks on this clone: At one boundary the junction diverges from the germline segment, which might be a read error. The chain is built from TRBV7-7 and TRBJ2-7; 10 nucleotides align to TRBD2. This CDR3 comprises 16 residues. Germline V gives CDR1 SSHAT, CDR2 FNYEAQ (reference sequence). The CDR3 bases are TGTGCTAGCAGCCCGGGAGCGGGAGGGCCAAGGAACGAGCAGTACTTC. It encodes CASSPGAGGPRNEQYF.

This clone was detected only once. The chain employs TRBV4-1 and TRBJ2-7; D remains unclear. The CDR3 spans 13 residues. The ends were cut back, 2 bases at V and 4 bases at J, with 9 bases in the middle. The germline gives CDR1 MGHRA, CDR2 YSYEKL. CDR3 sequence: CASSQSLLYEQYF. CDR3 in DNA: TGCGCCAGCAGCCAATCACTTCTTTACGAGCAGTACTTC.

The chain is built from TRBV5-1 and TRBJ2-7, with a weak D call TRBD2 (6 bases). CDR3 size: 14 residues. V lost 4 bases to trimming and J lost 7 bases, with 18 bases between them. The germline CDR1 and CDR2 sequences are SGHRS and YFSETQ. The CDR3 region is CASSARTPGGEQYF. The CDR3 coding sequence is TGCGCCAGCAGCGCCCGGACTCCCGGAGGGGAGCAGTACTTC.

The chain carries TRBV10-2 and TRBJ2-7; either TRBD1 or TRBD2 may supply D (6 bases each). The V and J ends lost 2 bases and 2 bases respectively, with 13 bases between them. Germline V gene lookup returns CDR1 WSHSY and CDR2 SAAADI. The CDR3 totals 15 residues. The CDR3 region has the DNA TGCGCCAGCAGTGAGATACAGGGAGGAACCTACGAGCAGTACTTC. Translation gives CASSEIQGGTYEQYF.

The chain links TRBV5-1 to TRBJ2-1; 8 nucleotides line up with TRBD2. Unmatched junction bases numbered 6, after V lost 3 bases and J lost 4 bases. The CDR3 consists of 15 residues. Per germline, CDR1 SGHRS and CDR2 YFSETQ. This chain's CDR3 is CASSYREGLYNEQFF. The CDR3 DNA sequence: TGCGCCAGCAGCTACCGGGAGGGCCTTTACAATGAGCAGTTCTTC.

This clone is a singleton in its sample. The V gene is TRBV5-1, the J gene TRBJ1-1; TRBD1 aligns across 7 bases. This CDR3 is 16 amino acids long. Trimming at V came to 3 bases and at J to 4 bases, leaving 12 bases not matched to a gene. CDR1 and CDR2 from the germline V gene are SGHRS and YFSETQ. The CDR3 DNA sequence: TGCGCCAGCAGCTGGAAACGGGACAGCGCTCTCACTGAAGCTTTCTTT. Its translation is CASSWKRDSALTEAFF.